The entry below gives a single T cell receptor beta chain sequence along with its context. The CDR3 consists of 14 residues. The V gene lost 3 bases and the J gene lost 3 bases, with 11 bases spanning the gap. These data originate in a study of blood T cell repertoires in COVID-19. Assay used: immunoSEQ multiplex PCR; TCRdb lists only in-frame clones, some missing. The sample lists 270,000 or so clones, more than 75% occurring once. This TCR came from a woman between 18 and 29 years old who had recovered from COVID-19. The sequencing input was PBMCs or T cells enriched from blood (not recorded which). J is TRBJ1-1 and V is TRBV23-1; weak D call: TRBD1 (6 bases). Being an ORF, TRBV23-1 has a function that is uncertain. The CDR3 nucleotides read TGCGCCAGCAGTCAGGGGCCAGGGGACACTGAAGCTTTCTTT. Protein: CASSQGPGDTEAFF.